The rows below give T cell receptor beta chains drawn from one sample of a study of T cell responses to AZD1222 COVID-19 vaccine. The assay was immunoSEQ multiplex PCR, and TCRdb's table has in-frame clones only and misses some. Counted here are some 120,000 clones, 88% occurring once; the ten biggest clones make up under 9.5%. Here the sequenced sample was peripheral blood, taken on day 0 of AZD1222 vaccination. All receptors derive from an adult in good health. Each CDR3 is given with its conserved first and last residue. D genes are given only for firm matches. The listing skips clone size in some rows; elsewhere it reads once, few, many or a size class.

>-|TRBJ2-7|-|TRBV29-1
TGCAGCGTCGAACGTGCGACGGGCTCCTACGAGCAGTACTTC
CSVERATGSYEQYF
>-|TRBJ2-7|-|TRBV3-1/TRBV3-2
TGTGCCAGCAGCCCCCGTCCCCTTTTATACGAGCAGTACTTC
CASSPRPLLYEQYF
>TRBD1|TRBJ1-5|-|TRBV19
TGTGCCAGTGGGGACAGGGACGATAATCAGCCCCAGCATTTT
CASGDRDDNQPQHF
>-|TRBJ1-2|once|TRBV5-1
TGCGCCAGCAGCCCTCTGGGGGGGGGAGCCCCTAACTATGGCTACACCTTC
CASSPLGGGAPNYGYTF
>TRBD1|TRBJ1-5|few|TRBV5-1
TGCGCCAGCAGCACGACAGGGGATAGCAATCAGCCCCAGCATTTT
CASSTTGDSNQPQHF
>TRBD1|TRBJ1-4|-|TRBV3-1/TRBV3-2
TGTGCCAGCAGCTCACAGGGGGCTCGTGAAAAACTGTTTTTT
CASSSQGAREKLFF
>-|TRBJ1-3|-|TRBV29-1
TGCAGCATTGGGAGCTCTGGAAACACCATATATTTT
CSIGSSGNTIYF
>-|TRBJ2-5|-|TRBV2
TGTGCCAGCAGTTCCCAAGAGACCCAGTACTTC
CASSSQETQYF
>TRBD1|TRBJ1-2|-|TRBV5-4
TGTGCCAGCAGTTTGAAACAGGGGGCGCAGAATGGCTACACCTTC
CASSLKQGAQNGYTF
>-|TRBJ1-2|-|TRBV4-1
TGCGCCAGCAGCCGTCTCCTCAACTATGGCTACACCTTC
CASSRLLNYGYTF
>-|TRBJ1-5|once|TRBV3-1/TRBV3-2
TGTGCCAGCAGCTGGATGGGTAGCAATCAGCCCCAGCATTTT
CASSWMGSNQPQHF
>-|TRBJ2-7|-|TRBV5-1
TGCGCCAGCAGCCCGGGGACGGTGGCCTACGAGCAGTACTTC
CASSPGTVAYEQYF
>TRBD1|TRBJ1-1|-|TRBV19
TGTGCCAGTATTAAACAGACAGGGTTTGGCACTGAAGCTTTCTTT
CASIKQTGFGTEAFF
>-|TRBJ1-5|-|TRBV6-6
TGTGCCAGCAGTTATAGAAGGGGAACCAATCAGCCCCAGCATTTT
CASSYRRGTNQPQHF
>-|TRBJ1-3|once|TRBV3-1/TRBV3-2
TGTGCCAGCAGCCAGCGGGGTCTAGAGGGAAACACCATATATTTT
CASSQRGLEGNTIYF
>-|TRBJ2-2|-|TRBV24-1
TGTGCCACCTCGCCCCTACGGAGCACCGGGGAGCTGTTTTTT
CATSPLRSTGELFF
>TRBD2|TRBJ2-7|-|TRBV6-6
TGTGCCAGCAGTTCCGCCGGGACTAGTGTCTACGAGCAGTACTTC
CASSSAGTSVYEQYF
>-|TRBJ1-5|once|TRBV19
TGTGCCACCCTAGACCCAATTGTTGGCAATCAGCCCCAGCATTTT
CATLDPIVGNQPQHF
>TRBD2|TRBJ2-1|-|TRBV7-9
TGTGCCAGCAATAGCGGGTACAATGAGCAGTTCTTC
CASNSGYNEQFF
>-|TRBJ1-2|-|TRBV19
TGTGCCAGTAGTATTGCGTATGGCTACACCTTC
CASSIAYGYTF
>-|TRBJ2-5|-|TRBV30
TGTGCCTGGACAGTACAAGAGACCCAGTACTTC
CAWTVQETQYF
>TRBD2|TRBJ2-7|once|TRBV6-5
TGTGCCAGCAGTCGGGCGGGGGCCTACGAGCAGTACTTC
CASSRAGAYEQYF
>-|TRBJ2-1|-|TRBV2
TGTGCCAGCAGTGAAGCCATGCTAGGGAGCGATGAGCAGTTCTTC
CASSEAMLGSDEQFF
>-|TRBJ2-7|-|TRBV4-1
TGCGCCAGCAGCCCCATGAGCTCCTACGAGCAGTACTTC
CASSPMSSYEQYF
>TRBD1|TRBJ2-4|-|TRBV5-4
TGTGCCAGCAGCTCCGGACAGGGGGGTAACATTCAGTACTTC
CASSSGQGGNIQYF
>-|TRBJ1-5|-|TRBV6-5
TGTGCCAGCAGTTCAGAGGGGGGGGGCAATCAGCCCCAGCATTTT
CASSSEGGGNQPQHF
>TRBD1|TRBJ1-5|few|TRBV6-5
TGTGCCAGCAAAGGGAACAGGGGCAGAAGAGAGCCCCAGCATTTT
CASKGNRGRREPQHF
>-|TRBJ1-6|-|TRBV6-4
TGTGCCAGCAGTGGGGATTGGAATTCACCCCTCCACTTT
CASSGDWNSPLHF
>TRBD2|TRBJ2-1|-|TRBV28
TGTGCCAGCAGGCTAGCGGGTCCCTACAATGAGCAGTTCTTC
CASRLAGPYNEQFF
>-|TRBJ1-1|-|TRBV6-5
TGTGCCAGCAGCCGGCATGGGCAGCAGAACACTGAAGCTTTCTTT
CASSRHGQQNTEAFF
>-|TRBJ2-1|-|TRBV10-3
TGTGCCATCAGTGAGTCCAGGGGCGACAATGAGCAGTTCTTC
CAISESRGDNEQFF
>-|TRBJ1-1|-|TRBV5-1
TGCGCCAGCAGCTTGACGGTGGGATGGGGAACTGAAGCTTTCTTT
CASSLTVGWGTEAFF
>-|TRBJ1-5|-|TRBV11-2
TGTGCCAGCCCGAGGATGGGGCGGGCTTATAGCAATCAGCCCCAGCATTTT
CASPRMGRAYSNQPQHF
>TRBD1|TRBJ2-7|-|TRBV5-4
TGTGCCAGCAGCTACCAAATTACTGATGTGTGGGACAGGGGATCCTACGAGCAGTACTTC
CASSYQITDVWDRGSYEQYF
>-|TRBJ2-3|-|TRBV19
TGTGCCAGTAGTCAAGGGGATTCTGATACGCAGTATTTT
CASSQGDSDTQYF
>-|TRBJ2-7|-|TRBV10-1
TGCGCCAGCAGTGAGTCGACCTACGAGCAGTACTTC
CASSESTYEQYF
>-|TRBJ1-3|-|TRBV21-1
TGTGCCAGCAGCAAAGGGAAGGGGTCCTCTGGAAACACCATATATTTT
CASSKGKGSSGNTIYF
>TRBD2|TRBJ2-2|once|TRBV7-9
TGTGCCAGCAGCCATCTGTCGGGAGGCGGGGAGCTGTTTTTT
CASSHLSGGGELFF
>-|TRBJ1-5|once|TRBV6-5
TGTGCCAGCAGTTACTCCGGGGACGGCAATCAGCCCCAGCATTTT
CASSYSGDGNQPQHF
>-|TRBJ2-3|-|TRBV5-4
TGTGCCAGCAGCCCTGGACAGAGAGACACAGATACGCAGTATTTT
CASSPGQRDTDTQYF
>-|TRBJ1-1|-|TRBV30
TGTGCCTGGAGTCGGGGGCCGCACACTGAAGCTTTCTTT
CAWSRGPHTEAFF
>TRBD1|TRBJ2-7|-|TRBV29-1
TGCAGCGTTGTCGAGGGGGCCGTTTCCTACGAGCAGTACTTC
CSVVEGAVSYEQYF